These 20 T cell receptor beta chains originate from one sample sequenced in a study of blood T cell repertoires in COVID-19 (dated by TCRdb to the early 2020s). The receptor library was made with the immunoSEQ multiplex PCR assay. This is the immuneACCESS table as TCRdb keeps it, with only in-frame sequences that have V and J called. A part of the clones is gone; compared with another copy, unresolved V genes explain less than half, and the rest is unexplained. The sample table records about 95,000 clones; around 80% of these occur just once. The ten largest clones take up approximately 24% of the sample. The sequenced material came from peripheral blood. All receptors come from a human donor in a cohort sampled during active COVID-19.

The chain combines TRBV19 with TRBJ2-3; tentatively, D is TRBD2 (5 bases). This CDR3 comprises 16 residues. Germline CDR1 LNHDA, CDR2 SQIVND (reference sequence). The V and J ends lost 5 bases and 1 base respectively, with 16 bases between them. Here the CDR3 reads CASSVPGGGGTDTQYF. In DNA form, the CDR3 reads TGTGCCAGTAGTGTTCCCGGAGGTGGAGGCACAGATACGCAGTATTTT.

The gene calls are TRBV28 and TRBJ2-1, with 8 positions matching TRBD2. Germline V gene data show CDR1 as MDHEN and CDR2 as SYDVKM. V lost 7 bases to trimming and J lost 9 bases; unmatched junction nucleotides: 8. The CDR3 spans 13 residues. CDR3 DNA: TGTGCCAGCACCAGATATAGCGGGATTGAGCAGTTCTTC. Residues: CASTRYSGIEQFF.

This chain joins TRBV6-5 and TRBJ2-7; no clear D. From germline, CDR1 is MNHEY and CDR2 SVGAGI. The CDR3 sequence is 13 residues long. V lost 0 bases, J lost 6 bases, and 9 bases lay in between. The CDR3 spells CASSYSRLGEQYF. CDR3 DNA sequence: TGTGCCAGCAGTTACTCCCGGCTAGGCGAGCAGTACTTC.

The gene calls are TRBV5-5 and TRBJ1-1; D unclear. There are 14 residues in the CDR3. Germline CDR1 SGHKS, CDR2 YYEKEE (reference sequence). Between the trimmed V and J ends, which lost 1 base and 1 base, there was a span of 8 bases. CDR3 DNA sequence: TGTGCCAGCAGCTTGCAACTCCAGAACACTGAAGCTTTCTTT. Protein: CASSLQLQNTEAFF. The entire variable domain, with the rest obtained from reference TRBV5-5 and TRBJ1-1, is as follows: DAGVTQSPTHLIKTRGQQVTLRCSPISGHKSVSWYQQVLGQGPQFIFQYYEKEERGRGNFPDRFSARQFPNYSSELNVNALLLGDSALYLCASSLQLQNTEAFFGQGTRLTVV.

The V call is TRBV29-1, the J call TRBJ1-1, with TRBD1 matching over 9 bases. The CDR3 sequence is 12 residues long. CDR1 is SQVTM and CDR2 is ANQGSEA in the germline V gene. V was clipped by 5 bases and J by 8 bases; unmatched bases: 6. CDR3 DNA: TGCAGCGTTCGACAGGGGGACAACGAAGCTTTCTTT. Translated: CSVRQGDNEAFF.

This clone was detected once. The genes are TRBV28 and TRBJ2-5, with D perhaps TRBD2 (6 bases). Trimming removed 2 bases from V and 5 bases from J, with 15 bases in between. CDR3 size: 15 residues. CDR1 is MDHEN and CDR2 is SYDVKM in the germline V gene. CDR3 in DNA: TGTGCCAGCAGTTTACGGAGGAGGGTTCGGGAGACCCAGTACTTC. It encodes CASSLRRRVRETQYF.

The J gene is TRBJ2-1, the V gene TRBV25-1; TRBD2 aligns across 13 bases. Per the germline V gene, CDR1 is MGHDK and CDR2 is SYGVNS. The V and J ends lost 3 bases and 6 bases, in that order; junction bases with no gene match: 5. This CDR3 region has 16 residues. CDR3: CASSDTSGRALNEQFF. DNA for the CDR3: TGTGCCAGCAGTGACACTAGCGGGAGGGCCCTCAATGAGCAGTTCTTC.

The rearrangement uses TRBV21-1 and TRBJ1-5; the table's D call of TRBD1 was not tested on the DNA. TRBV21-1 counts as a pseudogene. This CDR3 is built from 15 residues. CDR3 sequence (DNA): TGTGCCAGCAGCAACGCAGGGCGGCGCAATCAGCCCCAGCATTTT. Translation gives CASSNAGRRNQPQHF.

CDR3 region: CASSHPGQNQPQHF. The CDR3, as DNA: TGCGCCAGCAGCCACCCGGGACAGAATCAGCCCCAGCATTTT. The rearrangement links TRBV4-1 to TRBJ1-5; TRBD1 aligns across 7 bases. V was clipped by 3 bases and J by 4 bases; unmatched bases: 3. The germline CDR1 and CDR2 sequences are MGHRA and YSYEKL. The CDR3 extends over 14 amino acids.

The V call is TRBV14, the J call TRBJ1-4; no reliable D call. Germline V gives CDR1 SGHDN, CDR2 FVKESK. The CDR3 has 13 amino acids. V lost 1 base and J lost 11, with 11 bases in between. The CDR3: CASSQGLREKLFF. The CDR3 bases are TGTGCCAGCAGCCAAGGGTTGAGGGAGAAACTGTTTTTT.

The chain has TRBV12-3 or TRBV12-4 and TRBJ2-7, with 9 bases matching TRBD2. The CDR3 runs 13 residues. The junction had 1 base not matched to a gene; V was cut back by 3 bases and J by 4 bases. CDR3 loop: CASSFGLAYEQYF. The CDR3 DNA sequence: TGTGCCAGCAGTTTTGGACTAGCGTACGAGCAGTACTTC.

The J gene is TRBJ1-4, the V gene TRBV19; 8 positions agree with TRBD1. After removal of 5 bases from V and 2 bases from J, the junction contained 7 bases not matched to a gene. CDR3 size: 16 residues. CDR1 is LNHDA and CDR2 is SQIVND in the germline V gene (reference sequence). The CDR3 DNA is TGTGCCAGTAGTCCGGGACAGGTCTGGACTAATGAAAAACTGTTTTTT. Protein: CASSPGQVWTNEKLFF.

The V and J genes are TRBV19 and TRBJ1-1, with a weak D call TRBD1 (5 bases). CDR3 length: 14 amino acids. V was shortened by 5 bases and J by 1 base, with 11 bases between the two germline ends. CDR1 is LNHDA, CDR2 SQIVND, per germline (reference sequence). This chain's CDR3 is CASSPQGTNTEAFF. The CDR3 nucleotides are TGTGCCAGTAGTCCGCAGGGCACGAACACTGAAGCTTTCTTT.

V usage is TRBV11-2 and J usage is TRBJ2-3, with D possibly matching TRBD1 (6 bases). Between the trimmed V and J ends, which lost 5 bases and 0 bases, there was a span of 12 bases. Germline V gene data show CDR1 as SGHAT and CDR2 as FQNNGV. The length of the CDR3 is 15 residues. The CDR3 DNA reads as TGTGCCAGCAGCCGAAACAGGGCTAGCACAGATACGCAGTATTTT. Translation: CASSRNRASTDTQYF.

The chain links TRBV6-5 to TRBJ2-3, with TRBD2 as a possible D gene (5 bases). CDR1 and CDR2 from the germline V gene are MNHEY and SVGAGI. This CDR3 has 14 residues. The ends were cut back, 4 bases at V and 6 bases at J, with 14 bases in the middle. CDR3 region: CASSSRGLADTQYF. The CDR3 DNA is TGTGCCAGCAGTTCCCGGGGTCTTGCCGATACGCAGTATTTT.

This chain uses TRBV28 with TRBJ1-4, with 8 bases identical to TRBD1. Trimming at V came to 6 bases and at J to 5 bases, leaving 5 bases not matched to a gene. Germline CDR1 is MDHEN and CDR2 is SYDVKM. This CDR3 is 14 amino acids long. CDR3 sequence: CASSWGTGNEKLFF. Written as DNA, the CDR3 is TGTGCCAGCAGCTGGGGGACAGGAAATGAAAAACTGTTTTTT.

This clone has just a few counts. The chain combines TRBV5-1 with TRBJ1-1, with D hard to call. V was cut by 2 bases and J by 4 bases, with 9 bases left in between. The germline CDR1 and CDR2 sequences are SGHRS and YFSETQ. The CDR3 consists of 13 residues. The CDR3 spells CASSFLGSTEAFF. The CDR3 DNA sequence: TGCGCCAGCAGCTTTTTAGGGAGCACTGAAGCTTTCTTT.

V and J are TRBV25-1 and TRBJ2-2; 8 positions agree with TRBD2. Trimming cost V 6 bases and J 0 bases; bases outside gene matches: 0. CDR3 length equals 14 residues. Germline lookup yields CDR1 MGHDK and CDR2 SYGVNS. The CDR3 coding sequence is TGTGCCAGCAGAGCGGGAGCGAACACCGGGGAGCTGTTTTTT. Its translation: CASRAGANTGELFF.

The J gene is TRBJ1-1, the V gene TRBV3-1 (or the pseudogene TRBV3-2), with 7 bases matching TRBD1. CDR1 and CDR2 (germline): LGHDT, YNNKEL (reference sequence). The length of the CDR3 is 20 residues. With 0 bases clipped from V and 2 bases from J, the junction kept 18 bases outside the gene matches. In DNA, the CDR3 is TGTGCCAGCAGCCAAGACCCGCTTATGGACAGGAGGCCCCACAACACTGAAGCTTTCTTT. Amino acids: CASSQDPLMDRRPHNTEAFF.

The CDR3 spells CASSFARGETQYF. In nucleotides, the CDR3 is TGTGCCAGCAGCTTCGCCAGGGGGGAGACCCAGTACTTC. The chain combines TRBV7-3 with TRBJ2-5, with 7 bases matching TRBD1. The junction had 3 bases not matched to a gene; V was cut back by 3 bases and J by 5 bases. CDR1 and CDR2 from the germline V gene are SGHTA and FQGTGA. This CDR3 is 13 amino acids long.